This TCR beta chain was found in a study of T cell repertoires in cytomegalovirus infection. Study-wide context: An indication of both CMV infection and matching HLA type came from public TCR beta signatures.

TCRdb reanalysed the reads using MiXCR and keeps one entry per CDR3 protein. Among 300,000 to 400,000 distinct CDR3 sequences listed, roughly 9.5% were seen once. The V end was cut by 0 bases, the J end by 1 base, with 13 bases between. The CDR3 is made up of 17 amino acids. CDR1 LGHNA and CDR2 YNFKEQ come from the germline V gene. The material sequenced was PBMCs. This rearrangement joins TRBV4-2 to TRBJ2-1; maybe TRBD2 (7 bases). The sequence came from a human donor in good health (CMV status not recorded). Some clones in this sample may be carry-over from other donors' samples. CDR3 amino acids: CASSQDEGGRSYNEQFF. The CDR3 region has the DNA TGTGCCAGCAGCCAAGATGAGGGGGGGAGATCCTACAATGAGCAGTTCTTC.